These T cell receptor beta chains were read from a single sample in a study of TIL therapy for anti-PD-1-resistant metastatic lung cancer. Only in-frame clones appear in the TCRdb table, and some are missing; sequencing was by immunoSEQ multiplex PCR. Of just under 60,000 clones in the sample, under 75% were seen once. The sample here was blood, taken at baseline. The receptors here all came from a person aged 25-80 years with non-small cell lung cancer. Both conserved end residues are part of each CDR3. For some rows the clone size is stated as once, few or many, or as a class when expanded; others skip it.

>.|TRBV27|TRBJ2-5
CASSPRDNWETQYF
>once|TRBV11-2|TRBJ2-7
CASSSYLSYSYEQYF
>few|TRBV10-3|TRBJ1-2
CAINLGWNYGYTF
>.|TRBV13|TRBJ1-3
CASSLEGGAGNTIYF
>.|TRBV5-1|TRBJ1-5
CASSLTGGQPQHF
>.|TRBV6-1|TRBJ2-1
CASSDSRYGEQFF
>few|TRBV2|TRBJ2-7
CATGTTYEQYF
>.|TRBV18|TRBJ2-7
CASSPPSRDEQYF
>.|TRBV6-5|TRBJ2-1
CASSYTSGNSEQFF
>.|TRBV4-1|TRBJ1-2
CASSQTQGWTGGYTF
>.|TRBV6-6|TRBJ1-6
CASSSTGGSPLHF
>.|TRBV5-1|TRBJ1-1
CASSSGVKAFF
>.|TRBV19|TRBJ1-3
CASSISYQGPSGNTIYF
>.|TRBV6-6|TRBJ2-3
CASSPSTDTQYF
>.|TRBV15|TRBJ2-1
CATSGWSGREGVYNEQFF
>few|TRBV27|TRBJ2-7
CASSPSFGGYSGEQYF
>.|TRBV27|TRBJ1-2
CASSLGVPPFGYTF
>few|TRBV19|TRBJ1-2
CASSRVSYGYTF
>.|TRBV5-1|TRBJ1-4
CASSPSGETNEKLFF
>.|TRBV5-1|TRBJ1-1
CASKLDNPLNTEAFF
>few|TRBV29-1|TRBJ1-2
CSVEVPGIYGYTF
>.|TRBV27|TRBJ1-6
CASGLGADRVDSPLHF
>.|TRBV2|TRBJ2-5
CGVDGDGKRPQYF
>few|TRBV14|TRBJ1-4
CASSQGRRGTNEKLFF
>.|TRBV6-1|TRBJ1-2
CASSEALTERGNYGYTF
>.|TRBV11-3|TRBJ2-1
CASSTGSYNEQFF
>.|TRBV15|TRBJ1-2
CATSRDRPGTIYGYTF
>.|TRBV7-2|TRBJ2-7
CASSSLSWSYEQYF
>once|TRBV30|TRBJ1-4
CAWRGTGVYEKLFF
>.|TRBV2|TRBJ2-2
CASRGDGSNTGELFF
>few|TRBV6-1|TRBJ1-5
CASSESIGLMNQPQHF
>many|TRBV21-1|TRBJ1-5
CASSKQVSASNQPQHF
>.|TRBV5-6|TRBJ2-7
CASSPRLGFGSYEQYF
>.|TRBV7-9|TRBJ2-5
CASSLTGTQYF
>.|TRBV28|TRBJ1-1
CASRTGGLNTEAFF
>.|TRBV27|TRBJ1-1
CASSSDRGRAEAFF
>few|TRBV28|TRBJ1-2
CASSLDTNYGYTF
>.|TRBV9|TRBJ1-1
CASSVLQGNTEAFF
>once|TRBV6-6|TRBJ2-5
CASSGPGAQETQYF
>.|TRBV6-5|TRBJ1-6
CASSYRRGDSPLHF
>.|TRBV5-1|TRBJ1-2
CASSLVRDYGYTF
>.|TRBV28|TRBJ2-7
CASSTRGTGDHEQYF
>.|TRBV28|TRBJ2-7
CASSLSALEQYF
>few|TRBV2|TRBJ2-2
CASSGMDTGELFF
>few|TRBV5-4|TRBJ2-5
CASSPGIAGGVETQYF
>once|TRBV7-9|TRBJ1-1
CASSPRTEAFF
>few|TRBV15|TRBJ1-1
CATSSSGGVHTEAFF
>.|TRBV5-1|TRBJ1-4
CASSASGRADEKLFF
>.|TRBV21-1|TRBJ2-3
CASSRFLAGHENTQYF
>once|TRBV2|TRBJ1-4
CASSAREGGRTNEKLFF
>.|TRBV21-1|TRBJ2-7
CASFEGVSYEQYF
>.|TRBV30|TRBJ2-7
CAWSVEGQTYEQYF
>few|TRBV19|TRBJ1-5
CASSFGTGRNQPQHF
>.|TRBV27|TRBJ2-1
CASSLQEGGYNEQFF